This TCR beta chain stems from a study of T cells expressing NK-cell markers. About the research overall: Seven of the eight sequenced donors were classified as HCMV-seropositive, and one was classified as seronegative.

Using the 5' RACE reads, TCRdb records one entry per CDR3 protein without DNA. The table counts approximately 420,000 distinct CDR3 sequences; about 10% lies in the top ten. Notes on the study in general: Top CD8+ clonotypes included the dominant CD3+CD56+NKG2C+ clonotypes in several donors.

Turning to this clonotype: Antigen: not known.

There are 17 residues in the CDR3. CDR1 is DFQATT and CDR2 is SNEGSKA in the germline V gene (reference sequence). The TCR comes from a woman between 45 and 60 years old in good health. The chain combines TRBV20-1 with TRBJ2-1; TCRdb returns TRBD2, unconfirmable since there is no DNA. Sample: blood T cells: a sorted CD56 or NKG2C T cell subset, CD4+ or CD8+ T cells, or bulk PBMC T cells (not recorded which). This chain's CDR3 is CSANKGLALGAYNEQFF.